These 30 T cell receptor beta chains originate from one sample sequenced in a study of cytomegalovirus exposure and HLA in healthy donors. Libraries were prepared by immunoSEQ multiplex PCR; TCRdb keeps only in-frame clonotypes and omits some of them. The sample lists hundreds of thousands of clones; 70% to 90% were seen once. The sample taken for sequencing was PBMCs. These receptors originate from a woman aged 18-29 years in good health and CMV-seronegative.

The chain has TRBV6-1 and TRBJ2-3; the match to TRBD2 covers 10 bases. The V gene's germline CDR1 is MNHNS and CDR2 SASEGT. V lost 5 bases and J lost 5; bases outside the gene matches: 7. The CDR3 spans 15 residues. For the CDR3, the DNA is TGTGCCAGCAGTTCCCTAGCGGGGGCTCTAGATACGCAGTATTTT. Its protein is CASSSLAGALDTQYF.

The chain couples TRBV4-2 to TRBJ2-7, with 11 bases aligning to TRBD2. Germline V gene sequence: CDR1 LGHNA, CDR2 YNFKEQ. Trimming cost V 4 bases and J 0 bases; bases outside gene matches: 5. The CDR3 spans 16 residues. Here the CDR3 reads CASSRETSGDSYEQYF. CDR3 bases: TGTGCCAGCAGCCGAGAGACTAGCGGGGACTCCTACGAGCAGTACTTC.

The chain has TRBV5-1 and TRBJ2-3; D not resolved. The CDR3 is made up of 15 amino acids. Germline CDR1 and CDR2: SGHRS and YFSETQ. V lost 4 bases and J lost 2, with 14 bases in between. Here the CDR3 DNA reads TGCGCCAGCAGCGTGAACCGACAAGCCACAGATACGCAGTATTTT. As protein: CASSVNRQATDTQYF.

The V and J genes are TRBV4-1 and TRBJ1-2; D is unclear. Germline assignment: CDR1 MGHRA and CDR2 YSYEKL. Trimming stripped 5 bases from V and 6 bases from J, with 13 bases between. The CDR3 is 13 residues long. CDR3 loop: CASSKLGLDGYTF. In DNA, the CDR3 is TGCGCCAGCAGCAAACTAGGCTTGGATGGCTACACCTTC.

The chain is built from TRBV15 and TRBJ2-1, with TRBD2 as a possible D gene (6 bases). This CDR3 has 16 amino acids. V was shortened by 1 base and J by 2 bases, with 12 bases between the two germline ends. The V gene's germline CDR1 is LNHNV and CDR2 YYDKDF (reference sequence). The CDR3 sequence is CATSRGRDWTYNEQFF. Written as DNA, the CDR3 is TGTGCCACCAGCAGAGGGAGGGATTGGACCTACAATGAGCAGTTCTTC.

The rearrangement joins TRBV28 to TRBJ1-1; D remains unclear. Per germline, CDR1 MDHEN and CDR2 SYDVKM. V was trimmed by 5 bases and J by 3 bases, leaving 13 bases between them. The CDR3 contains 14 residues. CDR3 nucleotides: TGTGCCAGCAGTCCTCGGATAGCTTACACTGAAGCTTTCTTT. This gives the protein CASSPRIAYTEAFF.

The J gene is TRBJ2-3, the V gene TRBV28; 9 bases fit TRBD2. The CDR3 extends over 16 amino acids. Losses at the gene ends were 5 bases for V and 0 bases for J; bases not matched to a gene: 6. The germline V gene encodes CDR1 MDHEN and CDR2 SYDVKM. The CDR3 DNA reads as TGTGCCAGCAGTCAAACCGGGACTAGCAGCACAGATACGCAGTATTTT. Protein product: CASSQTGTSSTDTQYF.

This clone was detected a few times. In DNA form, the CDR3 reads TGCGCCAGCAGCCAAGATCCGGAGACCCAGTACTTC. Translation: CASSQDPETQYF. V and J are TRBV4-1 and TRBJ2-5; D not certain. Germline V gene data show CDR1 as MGHRA and CDR2 as YSYEKL. This CDR3 is built from 12 residues. Trimming took off 0 bases at V and 5 bases at J, with 4 bases between the two ends.

The rearrangement links TRBV27 to TRBJ2-7; 10 nucleotides agree with TRBD1. Germline-derived CDR1 and CDR2 are MNHEY and SMNVEV (reference sequence). After removal of 11 bases from V and 5 bases from J, the junction contained 9 bases not matched to a gene. The CDR3 has 13 amino acids. The CDR3 loop is CAAIDRGLNEQYF. The CDR3 coding sequence is TGTGCCGCTATAGACAGGGGGCTCAACGAGCAGTACTTC.

The chain joins TRBV18 to TRBJ1-1, with TRBD1 as a possible D gene (5 bases). The V gene's germline CDR1 is KGHSH and CDR2 LQKENI. CDR3 length: 15 residues. Trimming removed 3 bases at V and 4 bases at J, with 15 bases between. CDR3 nucleotide sequence: TGTGCCAGCTCACCGGGCGGGGCCATCGGCACTGAAGCTTTCTTT. It encodes CASSPGGAIGTEAFF.

J is TRBJ1-3 and V is TRBV10-1; a possible D gene is TRBD1 (6 bases). The CDR3 contains 13 residues. Germline V gives CDR1 WNHNN, CDR2 SYGVQD (reference sequence). V lost 6 bases and J 4 bases, leaving 10 bases between the germline ends. Here the CDR3 DNA reads TGCGCCAGCAGAGCCGGACAGGGAAACACCATATATTTT. Amino acid sequence: CASRAGQGNTIYF.

Comments on this clone: Other DNA sequences in the same sample also yield this CDR3. This sequence joins TRBV6-5 and TRBJ1-1, with D possibly TRBD1 on 5 matching bases. The CDR3 covers 12 residues. From germline, CDR1 is MNHEY and CDR2 SVGAGI. With 3 bases removed from V and 5 bases from J, the gap between germline ends came to 7 bases. The CDR3, as DNA: TGTGCCAGCAGTTATGGGGGGACTGAAGCTTTCTTT. The encoded protein is CASSYGGTEAFF.

This sequence joins TRBV11-1 and TRBJ2-5; the match to TRBD2 covers 10 bases. Trimming at V came to 5 bases and at J to 2 bases, leaving 11 bases not matched to a gene. Germline CDR1 reads SGHAT; CDR2 reads FQDESV (reference sequence). The CDR3 runs to 17 residues. This CDR3 reads CASSRGQAGGRQETQYF. CDR3 in DNA: TGTGCCAGCAGCCGTGGCCAAGCGGGGGGGAGACAAGAGACCCAGTACTTC.

This rearrangement joins TRBV19 to TRBJ2-1; 11 bases align to TRBD2. Germline V gene data show CDR1 as LNHDA and CDR2 as SQIVND (reference sequence). CDR3 length: 15 residues. After removal of 5 bases from V and 5 bases from J, the junction contained 5 bases not matched to a gene. The CDR3 DNA follows: TGTGCCAGTAGTTTTAGCGGGAGGGCAGACAATGAGCAGTTCTTC. The encoded protein is CASSFSGRADNEQFF.

DNA of the CDR3: TGTGCCAGCAGCTTATCCAGGGGGTCCGATCAGCCCCAGCATTTT. It is translated as CASSLSRGSDQPQHF. The V call is TRBV7-9, the J call TRBJ1-5, with TRBD1 identical over 7 bases. V was pared by 2 bases and J by 5 bases, with 6 bases of the junction left unmatched. Germline CDR1 SEHNR, CDR2 FQNEAQ (reference sequence). CDR3 size: 15 residues.

This chain links TRBV27 with TRBJ2-4; TRBD2 aligns across 12 bases. The germline V gene has CDR1 MNHEY and CDR2 SMNVEV (reference sequence). The CDR3 has 20 amino acids. The trim removed 4 bases at V and 0 bases at J, leaving 13 bases unmatched. CDR3 loop: CASSSLTGLAGPKAKNIQYF. The CDR3 bases are TGTGCCAGCAGTTCTCTAACGGGACTAGCGGGTCCTAAAGCCAAAAACATTCAGTACTTC.

Of note for this clone: Other DNA sequences within the sample encode an identical CDR3. This rearrangement joins TRBV27 to TRBJ1-2, with D perhaps matching TRBD1 (6 bases). Germline loops: CDR1 MNHEY, CDR2 SMNVEV (reference sequence). The V gene lost 0 bases and the J gene lost 5 bases, with 10 bases spanning the gap. This CDR3 is built from 14 residues. In DNA form, the CDR3 reads TGTGCCAGCAGTTTATCACAGGGTGGATATGGCTACACCTTC. It translates to CASSLSQGGYGYTF.

The chain links TRBV5-1 to TRBJ2-1, with TRBD2 identical over 8 bases. The CDR3 totals 14 residues. J lost 6 bases, V lost 4 bases, and 6 bases had no gene match. Germline CDR1 and CDR2: SGHRS and YFSETQ. The chain's CDR3 is CASSPRTSPNEQFF. CDR3 in DNA: TGCGCCAGCAGCCCCCGGACTAGCCCCAATGAGCAGTTCTTC.

J is TRBJ2-2 and V is TRBV28; TRBD1 might be the D (6 bases). The CDR3 runs 13 residues. The V gene lost 5 bases and the J gene lost 7 bases, with 11 bases spanning the gap. Germline CDR1 reads MDHEN; CDR2 reads SYDVKM. CDR3 sequence (DNA): TGTGCCAGCAGTATTAGACAGGACGGGGAGCTGTTTTTT. Translation: CASSIRQDGELFF.

V usage is TRBV13 and J usage is TRBJ2-3; 7 nucleotides match TRBD2. The CDR3 runs 15 residues. CDR1 is PRHDT, CDR2 FYEKMQ, per germline (reference sequence). Losses at the gene ends were 1 base for V and 0 bases for J; bases not matched to a gene: 1. The CDR3 nucleotides are TGTGCCAGCAGCTTAGAAGCGGGGAGCACAGATACGCAGTATTTT. Protein sequence: CASSLEAGSTDTQYF.

The rearrangement joins TRBV9 to TRBJ2-2; 7 bases align to TRBD1. After removal of 5 bases from V and 4 bases from J, the junction contained 17 bases not matched to a gene. The CDR3 covers 18 residues. Germline CDR1 and CDR2: SGDLS and YYNGEE. This CDR3 reads CASSFDRELAGSTGELFF. The CDR3 DNA reads as TGTGCCAGCAGTTTCGACAGGGAGCTAGCCGGGTCCACCGGGGAGCTGTTTTTT.

This chain links TRBV18 with TRBJ2-1; 7 bases line up with TRBD1. Looked up from germline, CDR1 is KGHSH and CDR2 is LQKENI. This CDR3 is built from 14 residues. J was trimmed by 7 bases and V by 5 bases; bases with no gene match: 8. Here the CDR3 reads CASSVQGSANEQFF. CDR3 nucleotides: TGTGCCAGCTCAGTACAGGGGTCAGCTAATGAGCAGTTCTTC. Supplemented by reference TRBV18 and TRBJ2-1, the full variable domain reads NAGVMQNPRHLVRRRGQEARLRCSPMKGHSHVYWYRQLPEEGLKFMVYLQKENIIDESGMPKERFSAEFPKEGPSILRIQQVVRGDSAAYFCASSVQGSANEQFFGPGTRLTVL.

The J gene is TRBJ2-1, the V gene TRBV7-8, with D unclear. Germline-derived CDR1 and CDR2 are SGHVS and FQNEAQ. Trimming shortened V by 8 bases and J by 9 bases, and 11 bases separated the two germline ends. The CDR3 consists of 11 residues. In nucleotides, the CDR3 is TGTGCCAGCGGGTCTGACTCTGAGCAGTTCTTC. Translation gives CASGSDSEQFF.

The chain is built from TRBV6-6 and TRBJ2-7, with D possibly matching TRBD2 (5 bases). The CDR3 runs to 14 residues. The V end was cut by 6 bases, the J end by 0 bases, with 12 bases between. Germline lookup yields CDR1 MNHNY and CDR2 SVGAGI (reference sequence). The CDR3 here is CASSLPGDSYEQYF. The DNA of the CDR3 is TGTGCCAGCAGCTTACCCGGGGACTCCTACGAGCAGTACTTC.

J is TRBJ1-2 and V is TRBV5-1; 9 bases align to TRBD1. The CDR3 has 14 amino acids. The germline V gene encodes CDR1 SGHRS and CDR2 YFSETQ. V dropped 7 bases and J dropped 6; count of bases not matched to a gene: 10. The CDR3 DNA reads as TGCGCCAGCGGCCCCGGGACAGGGAATCATGGCTACACCTTC. This gives the protein CASGPGTGNHGYTF. The variable domain in full, completed from reference TRBV5-1 and TRBJ1-2, reads KAGVTQTPRYLIKTRGQQVTLSCSPISGHRSVSWYQQTPGQGLQFLFEYFSETQRNKGNFPGRFSGRQFSNSRSEMNVSTLELGDSALYLCASGPGTGNHGYTFGSGTRLTVV.

The rearrangement uses TRBV5-8 and TRBJ2-5; 7 nucleotides align to TRBD2. The CDR3 is made up of 15 amino acids. Germline CDR1 and CDR2: SGHTS and YDEGEE. Trimming at V came to 4 bases and at J to 1 base, leaving 7 bases not matched to a gene. This CDR3 reads CASSPTLASQETQYF. In DNA form, the CDR3 reads TGTGCCAGCAGCCCCACACTAGCGTCCCAAGAGACCCAGTACTTC.

Only one count was recorded for this clone. The V gene is TRBV6-6, the J gene TRBJ2-7; 9 bases agree with TRBD2. The CDR3 extends over 16 amino acids. The germline gives CDR1 MNHNY, CDR2 SVGAGI (reference sequence). J lost 5 bases, V lost 4 bases, and 12 bases had no gene match. CDR3 region: CASSFSVREGAHEQYF. The CDR3 DNA follows: TGTGCCAGCAGTTTTTCTGTGCGGGAGGGTGCCCACGAGCAGTACTTC.

A few counts support this clone. The V call is TRBV5-1, the J call TRBJ1-5, with D tentatively TRBD1 (6 bases). CDR1 SGHRS and CDR2 YFSETQ come from the germline V gene. The V end lost 2 bases, the J end lost 3 bases, and 12 bases lay between the germline ends. The CDR3 totals 15 residues. Here the CDR3 DNA reads TGCGCCAGCAGCTTCGTATCAGGGGACAATCAGCCCCAGCATTTT. It translates to CASSFVSGDNQPQHF.

The CDR3 DNA sequence: TGTGCCAGTAGTACCCTGCAGGCGTCTAGGGGTGAAAAACTGTTTTTT. Its protein is CASSTLQASRGEKLFF. The chain couples TRBV19 to TRBJ1-4; D possibly corresponds to TRBD1 (5 bases). V dropped 4 bases and J dropped 7 bases, with 19 bases sitting between them. Germline CDR1 reads LNHDA; CDR2 reads SQIVND (reference sequence). This CDR3 is 16 amino acids long.

V and J are TRBV6-5 and TRBJ1-5; 9 bases align to TRBD1. Germline V gives CDR1 MNHEY, CDR2 SVGAGI. The CDR3 is 13 amino acids. The V gene end was trimmed by 6 bases and the J gene end by 3 bases; junction bases not matched to a gene: 0. DNA for the CDR3: TGTGCCAGCAGACAGGGGGCCAATCAGCCCCAGCATTTT. It translates to CASRQGANQPQHF.